Presented here are 25 T cell receptor beta chains from one specimen sequenced in a study of blood T cells in healthy people across ages. Together with a sample-barcoded 5' primer, a J-beta primer mix was included in a second PCR lasting roughly 6 to 12 cycles. TCRdb called the 5' RACE reads again in MiXCR, with one record for every CDR3 protein. The sample holds 750,000 to 850,000 distinct CDR3 sequences; 20% to 25% are singletons and the top ten take roughly 3.8%. The same specimen was also included in a second study, on T cells of mothers and their children.

Specimen: blood. The receptor set was obtained from a boy aged 5-17 years in good health.

Comment on this clonotype: With a much larger clone just one base away, this may be a read error. The chain links TRBV28 to TRBJ1-1; a weak D match, TRBD1 (6 bases). The CDR3 consists of 14 residues. Germline lookup yields CDR1 MDHEN and CDR2 SYDVKM. CDR3 sequence reads: CAGSAEGGLGEAFF. The CDR3 DNA reads as TGTGCCGGCAGTGCCGAGGGGGGGTTGGGTGAAGCTTTCTTT.

With respect to this clonotype: Since a much larger clone is just one base distant, this may be a read error. This sequence joins TRBV7-2 and TRBJ2-5; D is unresolved. The CDR3 has 14 residues. Germline V gene sequence: CDR1 SGHTA, CDR2 FQGNSA. CDR3 in DNA: TGTGCCGGCAGCCTCCGGTCCTCCGGGGAGACCCAGTACTTC. It specifies CAGSLRSSGETQYF.

The rearrangement links TRBV28 to TRBJ2-5; D perhaps matches TRBD1 (5 bases). Germline CDR1 MDHEN, CDR2 SYDVKM. The length of the CDR3 is 11 residues. The V gene lost 2 bases and the J gene lost 9 bases, with 7 bases spanning the gap. CDR3 loop: CASSLGAAQYF. The CDR3 region has the DNA TGTGCCAGCAGTTTAGGGGCGGCCCAGTACTTC.

CDR3 loop: CASTPVVSPYEQYF. For the CDR3, the DNA is TGTGCCAGCACTCCCGTCGTGTCCCCCTACGAGCAGTACTTC. J is TRBJ2-7 and V is TRBV28; D ambiguous. V was pared by 7 bases and J by 2 bases, with 15 bases between. Germline-derived CDR1 and CDR2 are MDHEN and SYDVKM. There are 14 residues in the CDR3.

The table lists this clonotype with a few counts. The V and J genes are TRBV7-2 and TRBJ2-4, with D possibly TRBD2 on 6 matching bases. This CDR3 spans 15 amino acids. CDR1 is SGHTA and CDR2 is FQGNSA in the germline V gene. Trimming cost V 3 bases and J 0 bases, with 9 bases left between them. The CDR3 DNA is TGTGCCAGCAGCTTGGGCGGGATAGCCAAAAACATTCAGTACTTC. It encodes CASSLGGIAKNIQYF.

This clonotype was detected only a few times. The V gene is TRBV15, the J gene TRBJ2-5; D not resolved. Germline V gives CDR1 LNHNV, CDR2 YYDKDF (reference sequence). The CDR3 is made up of 15 amino acids. The germline V and J ends were trimmed by 0 bases and 1 base, with 9 bases remaining between them. Written as DNA, the CDR3 is TGTGCCACCAGCAGAGACCTGAGTACCCAAGAGACCCAGTACTTC. The encoded protein is CATSRDLSTQETQYF.

The rearrangement joins TRBV6-2 or TRBV6-3 to TRBJ2-2, with D possibly TRBD2 on 5 matching bases. Trimming stripped 4 bases from V and 0 bases from J, with 9 bases between. Germline V lookup: CDR1 MNHEY, CDR2 SVGEGT. CDR3 length: 15 residues. CDR3 nucleotide sequence: TGTGCCAGCAGTTCCCGGACTCCGAACACCGGGGAGCTGTTTTTT. Encoded protein: CASSSRTPNTGELFF.

V is TRBV29-1 and J is TRBJ2-3; D gene ambiguous. This CDR3 is 11 amino acids long. Looked up from germline, CDR1 is SQVTM and CDR2 is ANQGSEA. V gave up 3 bases and J gave up 5 bases, with 6 bases separating them. CDR3 loop: CSVELGDTQYF. DNA for the CDR3: TGCAGCGTTGAGCTGGGAGATACGCAGTATTTT.

This clonotype was recorded a few times. The chain couples TRBV6-5 to TRBJ2-5; 9 nucleotides agree with TRBD1. Germline trimming cut 0 bases from V and 10 bases from J; bases unmatched to any gene: 15. Germline loops: CDR1 MNHEY, CDR2 SVGAGI. The CDR3 is made up of 17 amino acids. CDR3 protein: CASSYSAGDRALFGQYF. In DNA form, the CDR3 reads TGTGCCAGCAGTTACTCAGCCGGGGACAGGGCCCTGTTCGGCCAGTACTTC.

The chain recombines TRBV5-1 with TRBJ2-7; a possible D gene is TRBD1 (6 bases). Germline CDR1 is SGHRS and CDR2 is YFSETQ. The CDR3 sequence is 13 residues long. Trimming shortened V by 4 bases and J by 3 bases, and 11 bases separated the two germline ends. The CDR3 loop is CASSPAGVYEQYF. CDR3 bases: TGCGCCAGCAGCCCGGCAGGGGTCTACGAGCAGTACTTC.

This clonotype was found a few times. J is TRBJ2-1 and V is TRBV12-3 or TRBV12-4; no definite D call. V shed 6 bases and J shed 7 bases, with 13 bases lying between them. This CDR3 has 13 amino acids. CDR3 amino acids: CASSIFRGNEQFF. CDR3 bases: TGTGCCAGCAGCATATTCAGAGGAAATGAGCAGTTCTTC.

This clonotype was seen a few times. The chain employs TRBV20-1 and TRBJ2-2, with unresolved D. Between the trimmed V and J ends, which lost 1 base and 8 bases, there was a span of 11 bases. Germline-derived CDR1 and CDR2 are DFQATT and SNEGSKA (reference sequence). This CDR3 is built from 13 residues. CDR3 amino acids: CSARASGIGELFF. The CDR3 DNA reads TGCAGTGCTAGAGCATCGGGCATAGGGGAGCTGTTTTTT.

The V gene is TRBV2, the J gene TRBJ2-3; maybe TRBD2 (5 bases). Germline V gene lookup returns CDR1 SNHLY and CDR2 FYNNEI. The ends were cut back, 8 bases at V and 4 bases at J, with 16 bases in the middle. There are 14 residues in the CDR3. Written as DNA, the CDR3 is TGTGCCAGCGAGGGCGAGGGCTCATCAGATACGCAGTATTTT. It encodes CASEGEGSSDTQYF.

The rearrangement uses TRBV12-5 and TRBJ2-1; D gene unclear. Germline values: CDR1 LGHNT, CDR2 FRNRAP. V lost 6 bases and J 0 bases, leaving 15 bases between the germline ends. CDR3 length: 16 residues. The CDR3 DNA reads as TGTGCTAGTGGGATCGACGAGTGGGGCTCCTACAATGAGCAGTTCTTC. This codes for CASGIDEWGSYNEQFF.

The J gene is TRBJ2-1, the V gene TRBV11-2; D may be TRBD2 (5 bases). Germline CDR1 is SGHAT and CDR2 is FQNNGV. The CDR3 consists of 18 residues. The V gene lost 1 base and the J gene lost 10 bases, with 26 bases spanning the gap. The DNA of the CDR3 is TGTGCCAGCAGCTTAGCCCTAGTAAGAGGCGGGCAATCGGGGGAGCAGTTCTTC. Translation: CASSLALVRGGQSGEQFF.

This clonotype was counted between two and nine times. The chain carries TRBV3-1 and TRBJ2-5, with TRBD2 matching over 7 bases. Germline CDR1 reads LGHDT; CDR2 reads YNNKEL (reference sequence). The V and J ends lost 0 bases and 4 bases, in that order; junction bases with no gene match: 5. The CDR3 covers 15 residues. The CDR3 DNA reads as TGTGCCAGCAGCCAAGATTGGGTAGCGGGAGAGACCCAGTACTTC. This codes for CASSQDWVAGETQYF.

V is TRBV10-3 and J is TRBJ2-1; 7 nucleotides align to TRBD1. V lost 10 bases and J lost 5; bases outside the gene matches: 11. CDR1 ENHRY and CDR2 SYGVKD come from the germline V gene. This CDR3 has 14 residues. Here the CDR3 reads CANARDRANNEQFF. Written as DNA, the CDR3 is TGTGCCAACGCCCGGGACAGAGCAAACAATGAGCAGTTCTTC.

Only a few counts were recorded for this clonotype. This sequence joins TRBV6-5 and TRBJ1-3; tentatively, D is TRBD1 (5 bases). CDR3 size: 13 residues. Germline CDR1 and CDR2: MNHEY and SVGAGI. Trimming stripped 7 bases from V and 4 bases from J, with 11 bases between. Written as DNA, the CDR3 is TGTGCCAGCAAAGGGACGGCCGGAAACACCATATATTTT. This gives the protein CASKGTAGNTIYF.

The chain couples TRBV6-1 to TRBJ2-5; D is ambiguous. CDR1 and CDR2 (germline): MNHNS, SASEGT. The ends were cut back, 0 bases at V and 5 bases at J, with 4 bases in the middle. The CDR3 sequence is 12 residues long. CDR3 sequence (DNA): TGTGCCAGCAGTGAAGCGTGGGAGACCCAGTACTTC. Translation: CASSEAWETQYF.

The rearrangement joins TRBV25-1 to TRBJ2-1; 12 bases map to TRBD2. The V gene end was trimmed by 4 bases and the J gene end by 9 bases; junction bases not matched to a gene: 7. Germline V gene sequence: CDR1 MGHDK, CDR2 SYGVNS. The CDR3 spans 15 residues. The DNA of the CDR3 is TGTGCCAGCAGTGCGGCGACTAGCGGGAGCCTTGAGCAGTTCTTC. Its protein product is CASSAATSGSLEQFF.

This clonotype was observed once. One end of the junction is discordant with germline, which a read error may explain. The rearrangement joins TRBV5-1 to TRBJ2-2, with D possibly being TRBD2 (5 bases). The CDR3 covers 18 residues. CDR1 and CDR2 (germline): SGHRS, YFSETQ. CDR3 sequence (DNA): TGCGCCAGCACCGTTTTCCCCGGAATCTCACTTTCCACCGGGGAGCTGCTTTTT. Its translation: CASTVFPGISLSTGELLF.

There are a few counts of this clonotype. This chain uses TRBV28 with TRBJ2-7, with D maybe TRBD2 (5 bases). Germline V gene data show CDR1 as MDHEN and CDR2 as SYDVKM. The CDR3 covers 15 residues. Trimming removed 7 bases from V and 3 bases from J, with 19 bases in between. For the CDR3, the DNA is TGTGCCAGCAATACTCACTCGTCCGGGAACTACGAGCAGTACTTC. Translated: CASNTHSSGNYEQYF. Supplemented by reference TRBV28 and TRBJ2-7, the full variable domain reads DVKVTQSSRYLVKRTGEKVFLECVQDMDHENMFWYRQDPGLGLRLIYFSYDVKMKEKGDIPEGYSVSREKKERFSLILESASTNQTSMYLCASNTHSSGNYEQYFGPGTRLTVT.

This clonotype was counted between two and nine times. The chain has TRBV27 and TRBJ1-5; no definite D call. Germline V gene data show CDR1 as MNHEY and CDR2 as SMNVEV (reference sequence). The CDR3 spans 12 residues. V was clipped by 4 bases and J by 6 bases, with 7 bases between them. The CDR3 DNA is TGTGCCAGCAGTTACGTGGGTCAGCCCCAGCATTTT. This encodes CASSYVGQPQHF.

V usage is TRBV29-1 and J usage is TRBJ2-7; 9 bases fit TRBD1. In germline, CDR1 is SQVTM, CDR2 ANQGSEA. The CDR3 consists of 13 residues. The V gene end was trimmed by 6 bases and the J gene end by 7 bases; junction bases not matched to a gene: 10. In DNA form, the CDR3 reads TGCAGCGTAGGGCTACAGGGGGCGGATGAGCAGTACTTC. This translates into CSVGLQGADEQYF.

In this sample, this clonotype turned up a few times. The chain couples TRBV5-1 to TRBJ2-5; 12 bases fit TRBD2. The better agreement between TRBJ2-1 and the DNA end casts doubt on the J call. The V gene's germline CDR1 is SGHRS and CDR2 YFSETQ. This CDR3 spans 15 amino acids. The CDR3 DNA is TGCGCCAGCAGCCCTAGCGGGGGGGCTCGCAATGAGCAGTTCTTC. This encodes CASSPSGGARNEQFF.